Following are 10 T cell receptor beta chains from one sample sequenced in a study of molecular identifiers for immune sequencing clone quantification. TCRdb independently ran MiXCR on the PCR reads; one entry per CDR3 protein. The sample consists of approximately 630,000 distinct CDR3 sequences, 25% of them appearing once. Source material: naive CD8+ T cells from blood, with Jurkat cell RNA spiked in. Noted subset: FACS-sorted CD8+CD4-CCR7+CD45RA+ naive T cells. The receptor source for this set is a human donor in good health. Some libraries in this study had Jurkat cell RNA spiked in.

The chain combines TRBV20-1 with TRBJ2-7; D gene uncertain. The CDR3 sequence is 13 residues long. Trimming took off 6 bases at V and 2 bases at J, with 14 bases between the two ends. CDR1 and CDR2 from the germline V gene are DFQATT and SNEGSKA (reference sequence). CDR3 residues: CSATKEVTYEQYF. As DNA, the CDR3 is TGCAGTGCCACTAAGGAAGTTACCTACGAGCAGTACTTC.

This clonotype appeared a few times. J is TRBJ2-1 and V is TRBV28; weak D call: TRBD2 (5 bases). Germline V lookup: CDR1 MDHEN, CDR2 SYDVKM. V gave up 2 bases and J gave up 5 bases, with 13 bases separating them. The CDR3 extends over 15 amino acids. This CDR3 is CASSLVRVGDNEQFF. CDR3 DNA sequence: TGTGCCAGCAGTTTAGTGAGGGTCGGGGACAATGAGCAGTTCTTC.

At least ten counts were recorded for this clonotype. This chain links TRBV5-4 with TRBJ2-1, with 8 bases that match TRBD1. Germline trimming cut 4 bases from V and 3 bases from J; bases unmatched to any gene: 3. Germline CDR1 reads SGHNT; CDR2 reads YYREEE (reference sequence). The CDR3 runs to 14 residues. This CDR3 is CASSRQGYYNEQFF. The DNA for the CDR3 is TGTGCCAGCAGCCGACAGGGGTACTACAATGAGCAGTTCTTC.

This chain joins TRBV9 and TRBJ2-7, with 9 bases that match TRBD2. Germline V CDR1 and CDR2: SGDLS, YYNGEE. The CDR3 has 15 amino acids. The V and J ends lost 0 bases and 6 bases, in that order; junction bases with no gene match: 7. The chain's CDR3 is CASSVGGASGTEQYF. The CDR3 nucleotides are TGTGCCAGCAGCGTAGGGGGGGCTAGCGGGACCGAGCAGTACTTC.

With regard to this clonotype: Compared with germline, one end of the junction differs, possibly owing to a read error. This chain uses TRBV7-9 with TRBJ2-1, with D tentatively TRBD1 (6 bases). Per germline, CDR1 SEHNR and CDR2 FQNEAQ (reference sequence). CDR3 length: 15 amino acids. CDR3: CASSPRDRSNYERFF. The CDR3 nucleotides are TGTGCCAGCAGCCCCCGAGACAGGAGTAACTATGAGCGGTTCTTC.

V is TRBV7-9 and J is TRBJ2-7; TRBD1 might be the D (6 bases). The CDR3 is 15 amino acids. Germline values: CDR1 SEHNR, CDR2 FQNEAQ (reference sequence). V lost 2 bases and J 2 bases, leaving 13 bases between the germline ends. CDR3 amino acids: CASSLSTGSPYEQYF. The DNA for the CDR3 is TGTGCCAGCAGCTTAAGTACAGGGAGCCCCTACGAGCAGTACTTC.

This sequence joins TRBV20-1 and TRBJ2-5; 13 nucleotides line up with TRBD2. Trimming cost V 6 bases and J 4 bases; bases outside gene matches: 5. From germline, CDR1 is DFQATT and CDR2 SNEGSKA (reference sequence). The CDR3 spans 14 residues. CDR3 loop: CSARTSGSRETQYF. CDR3 DNA sequence: TGCAGTGCCAGGACTAGCGGGAGTCGAGAGACCCAGTACTTC.

This clonotype was counted only a few times. The gene calls are TRBV4-3 and TRBJ2-7, with 13 positions matching TRBD2. The CDR3 runs 18 residues. V was pared by 0 bases and J by 4 bases, with 9 bases of the junction left unmatched. Germline V gives CDR1 LGHNA, CDR2 YSLEER. The CDR3 region is CASSQDRRTSGGAYEQYF. The CDR3 DNA reads as TGCGCCAGCAGCCAAGATCGCCGGACTAGCGGGGGTGCGTACGAGCAGTACTTC.

The sample holds many counts of this clonotype. The chain couples TRBV4-3 to TRBJ2-2, with TRBD1 matching over 8 bases. CDR3 size: 16 residues. Germline V gene data show CDR1 as LGHNA and CDR2 as YSLEER. The trim removed 1 base at V and 5 bases at J, leaving 6 bases unmatched. The CDR3 protein is CASSQGTGRSTGELFF. CDR3 sequence (DNA): TGCGCCAGCAGCCAAGGGACAGGGAGGAGTACCGGGGAGCTGTTTTTT.

A note on this clonotype: Possible read error: a much larger clone is one base away. The V call is TRBV7-9, the J call TRBJ2-7; the D gene is possibly TRBD2 (5 bases). CDR1 SEHNR and CDR2 FQNEAQ come from the germline V gene (reference sequence). CDR3 size: 15 residues. CDR3 residues: CASSRDEGIFYDQYF. The CDR3 DNA sequence: TGTGCCAGCAGTAGAGACGAGGGAATCTTCTACGATCAGTACTTC.